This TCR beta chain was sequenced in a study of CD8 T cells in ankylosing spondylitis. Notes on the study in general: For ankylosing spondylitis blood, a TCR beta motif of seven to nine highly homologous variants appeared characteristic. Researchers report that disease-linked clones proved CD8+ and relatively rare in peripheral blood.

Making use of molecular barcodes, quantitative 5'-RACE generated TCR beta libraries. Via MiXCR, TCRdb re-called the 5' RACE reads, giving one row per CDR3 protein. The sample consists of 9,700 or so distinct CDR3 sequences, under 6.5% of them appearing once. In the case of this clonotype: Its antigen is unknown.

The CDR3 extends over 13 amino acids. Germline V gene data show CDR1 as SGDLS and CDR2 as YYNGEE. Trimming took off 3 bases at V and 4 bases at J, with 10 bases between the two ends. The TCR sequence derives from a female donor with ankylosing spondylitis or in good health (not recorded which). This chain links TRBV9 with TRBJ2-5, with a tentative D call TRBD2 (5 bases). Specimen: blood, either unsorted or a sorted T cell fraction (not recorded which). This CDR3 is CASSGELIETQYF. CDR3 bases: TGTGCCAGCAGCGGGGAGCTGATAGAGACCCAGTACTTC.